This section outlines one TCR beta chain sequence together with its context. The target antigen is unknown. This CDR3 is 15 amino acids long. V lost 0 bases and J 5 bases, leaving 11 bases between the germline ends. CDR1 and CDR2 from the germline V gene are MNHEY and SMNVEV (reference sequence). The repertoire was sequenced with immunoSEQ multiplex PCR; TCRdb's copy has only in-frame clones and lacks some. The sample has about 2 million clones, approximately 94% seen once. The source of the sample is a study of shared clonotypes between healthy human individuals. Study-wide points: It was the non-shared clonotypes that had lower generation probabilities than clonotypes shared by all four donors.

The naive CD8 population came from CD45RO-negative cells selected for CCR7, without terminally differentiated effector memory CD45RA+ cells. The origin of this receptor is a man aged 18 to 30 in good health. The gene calls are TRBV27 and TRBJ2-1; D call uncertain. The material sequenced was naive CD8+ T cells sorted from blood. CDR3 sequence reads: CASSLSGWNDNEQFF. Here the CDR3 DNA reads TGTGCCAGCAGTTTATCGGGGTGGAACGACAATGAGCAGTTCTTC.